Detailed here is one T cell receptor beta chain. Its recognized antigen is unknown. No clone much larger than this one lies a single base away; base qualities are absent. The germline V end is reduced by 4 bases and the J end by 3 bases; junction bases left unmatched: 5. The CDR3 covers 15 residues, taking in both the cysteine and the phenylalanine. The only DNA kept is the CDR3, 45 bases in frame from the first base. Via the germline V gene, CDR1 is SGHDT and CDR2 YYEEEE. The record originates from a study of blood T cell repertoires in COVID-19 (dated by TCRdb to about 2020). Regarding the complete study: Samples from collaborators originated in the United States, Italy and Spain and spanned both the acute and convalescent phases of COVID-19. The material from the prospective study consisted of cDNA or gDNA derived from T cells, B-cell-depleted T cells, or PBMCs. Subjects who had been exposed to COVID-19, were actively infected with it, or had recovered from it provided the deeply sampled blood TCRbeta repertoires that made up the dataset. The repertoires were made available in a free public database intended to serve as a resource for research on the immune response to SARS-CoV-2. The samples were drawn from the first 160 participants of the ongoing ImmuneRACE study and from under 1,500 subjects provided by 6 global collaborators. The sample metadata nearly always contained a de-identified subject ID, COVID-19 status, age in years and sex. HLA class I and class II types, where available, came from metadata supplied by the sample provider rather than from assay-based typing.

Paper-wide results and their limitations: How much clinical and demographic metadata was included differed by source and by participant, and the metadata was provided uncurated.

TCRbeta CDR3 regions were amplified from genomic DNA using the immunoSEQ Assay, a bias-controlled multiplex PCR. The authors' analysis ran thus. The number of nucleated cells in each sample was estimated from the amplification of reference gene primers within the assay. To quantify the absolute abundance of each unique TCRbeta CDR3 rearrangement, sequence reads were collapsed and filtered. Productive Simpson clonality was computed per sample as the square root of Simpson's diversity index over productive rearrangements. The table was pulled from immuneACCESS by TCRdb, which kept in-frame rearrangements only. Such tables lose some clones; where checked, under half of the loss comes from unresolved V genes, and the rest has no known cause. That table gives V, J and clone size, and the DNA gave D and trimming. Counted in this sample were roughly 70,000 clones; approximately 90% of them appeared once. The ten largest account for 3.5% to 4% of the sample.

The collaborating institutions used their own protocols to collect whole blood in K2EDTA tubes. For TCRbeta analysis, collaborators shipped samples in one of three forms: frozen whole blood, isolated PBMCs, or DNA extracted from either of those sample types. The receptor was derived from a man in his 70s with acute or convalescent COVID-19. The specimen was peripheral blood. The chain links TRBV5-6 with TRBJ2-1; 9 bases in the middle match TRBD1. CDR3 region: CASSPDRGDYNEQFF. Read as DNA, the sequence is TGTGCCAGCAGCCCGGACAGGGGAGACTACAATGAGCAGTTCTTC.